The 24 T cell receptor beta chains listed next were all sequenced from one sample in a study of beta chain features in type 1 diabetes. General study findings and limits: Across all four CD4+ subsets, people with type 1 diabetes showed modestly shorter TCRB CDR3s.

Their antigen targets remain unknown. Expressed TCRB transcripts were sequenced because the entire RNA isolate underwent reverse transcription. The protocol was immunoSEQ multiplex PCR, while the TCRdb copy is restricted to in-frame clones and leaves out a portion. The data show roughly 730,000 clones, under 15% seen once. The source material was naive CD4+ T cells from blood. The receptor set was obtained from a young man with type 1 diabetes.

V usage is TRBV5-1 and J usage is TRBJ2-2; 12 bases align to TRBD1. This CDR3 is built from 17 residues. V lost 4 bases and J lost 6; bases outside the gene matches: 10. The V gene's germline CDR1 is SGHRS and CDR2 YFSETQ. The CDR3 DNA sequence: TGCGCCAGCAGCGGATGGCAGGGGACAGGGGGCCCCGGGGAGCTGTTTTTT. Its protein is CASSGWQGTGGPGELFF.

This sequence joins TRBV7-9 and TRBJ2-1, with a possible D match to TRBD2 (6 bases). The germline gives CDR1 SEHNR, CDR2 FQNEAQ (reference sequence). The germline V and J ends were trimmed by 4 bases and 0 bases, with 19 bases remaining between them. The CDR3 has 18 amino acids. The CDR3 loop reads CASSSAPRAGHSYNEQFF. CDR3 coding DNA: TGTGCCAGCAGCTCGGCCCCCCGGGCGGGGCACTCCTACAATGAGCAGTTCTTC.

J is TRBJ1-4 and V is TRBV20-1, with D unresolved. The V end was cut by 5 bases, the J end by 4 bases, with 5 bases between. The CDR3 totals 11 residues. Per germline, CDR1 DFQATT and CDR2 SNEGSKA (reference sequence). In DNA form, the CDR3 reads TGCAGTGCTCCAGTTAATGAAAAACTGTTTTTT. Protein product: CSAPVNEKLFF.

The chain employs TRBV10-3 and TRBJ2-1; 7 bases are shared with TRBD2. Losses at the gene ends were 6 bases for V and 4 bases for J; bases not matched to a gene: 3. There are 13 residues in the CDR3. Germline V gene sequence: CDR1 ENHRY, CDR2 SYGVKD. The CDR3: CAISRDYYNEQFF. The CDR3 bases are TGTGCCATCAGCCGGGACTATTACAATGAGCAGTTCTTC.

The chain carries TRBV4-1 and TRBJ1-1, with a tentative D call TRBD1 (5 bases). CDR1 and CDR2 (germline): MGHRA, YSYEKL. The V gene lost 3 bases and the J gene lost 5 bases, with 19 bases spanning the gap. The CDR3 loop spans 16 amino acids. The DNA of the CDR3 is TGCGCCAGCAGCCATACCGGCGGCAGAAAGGGGACTGAAGCTTTCTTT. This translates into CASSHTGGRKGTEAFF.

This clone has more than one count but fewer than ten. In DNA, the CDR3 is TGTGCCAGCAGTTACAAGACTAGCCCACCCTACGAGCAGTACTTC. This translates into CASSYKTSPPYEQYF. This chain links TRBV6-5 with TRBJ2-7, with 7 bases lining up with TRBD2. CDR3 length equals 15 residues. CDR1 MNHEY and CDR2 SVGAGI come from the germline V gene. Trimming took 2 bases from V and 2 from J; bases not matched to a gene: 6.

This clone was found a few times. The chain recombines TRBV5-1 with TRBJ1-2; D not resolved. The CDR3 is made up of 17 amino acids. Germline-derived CDR1 and CDR2 are SGHRS and YFSETQ. Deletions cut 0 bases from V and 0 bases from J, with 15 bases between. In DNA form, the CDR3 reads TGCGCCAGCAGCTTGGGTGGCTTTACCGGTCCTAACTATGGCTACACCTTC. The encoded protein is CASSLGGFTGPNYGYTF. The whole variable domain, remainder taken from reference TRBV5-1 and TRBJ1-2, is KAGVTQTPRYLIKTRGQQVTLSCSPISGHRSVSWYQQTPGQGLQFLFEYFSETQRNKGNFPGRFSGRQFSNSRSEMNVSTLELGDSALYLCASSLGGFTGPNYGYTFGSGTRLTVV.

The chain links TRBV7-9 to TRBJ2-1; D may be TRBD1 (5 bases). The CDR3 spans 14 residues. V was shortened by 5 bases and J by 5 bases, with 13 bases between the two germline ends. Germline assignment: CDR1 SEHNR and CDR2 FQNEAQ (reference sequence). CDR3 bases: TGTGCCAGCAGCCGTCAGGGTGGGGACAATGAGCAGTTCTTC. As protein: CASSRQGGDNEQFF. Supplemented by reference TRBV7-9 and TRBJ2-1, the full variable domain reads DTGVSQNPRHKITKRGQNVTFRCDPISEHNRLYWYRQTLGQGPEFLTYFQNEAQLEKSRLLSDRFSAERPKGSFSTLEIQRTEQGDSAMYLCASSRQGGDNEQFFGPGTRLTVL.

This clone was picked up a small number of times. This chain links TRBV4-2 with TRBJ2-1, with D possibly being TRBD2 (5 bases). Trimming stripped 0 bases from V and 9 bases from J, with 6 bases between. Germline V gene sequence: CDR1 LGHNA, CDR2 YNFKEQ. The CDR3 consists of 12 residues. In DNA, the CDR3 is TGTGCCAGCAGCCAAGATCGGGGTGAGCAGTTCTTC. It translates to CASSQDRGEQFF.

The chain carries TRBV4-1 and TRBJ2-3; TRBD2 aligns across 12 bases. Germline V lookup: CDR1 MGHRA, CDR2 YSYEKL. This CDR3 comprises 16 residues. Trimming removed 4 bases from V and 5 bases from J; junction bases left unmatched: 7. CDR3 DNA sequence: TGCGCCAGCAGCCGCAGACTAGCGGGGGTCGGAGATACGCAGTATTTT. Amino acid sequence: CASSRRLAGVGDTQYF.

The chain uses TRBV30 and TRBJ1-6; 7 nucleotides line up with TRBD1. This CDR3 is 13 amino acids long. V lost 4 bases and J lost 8; bases outside the gene matches: 5. CDR1 is GTSNPN and CDR2 is SVGIG in the germline V gene (reference sequence). The CDR3 bases are TGTGCCTGGAAGACAGGGATTGATTCACCCCTCCACTTT. It yields the protein CAWKTGIDSPLHF.

The chain combines TRBV15 with TRBJ2-4; 7 positions match TRBD1. The V segment lost 0 bases and the J segment 9 bases; nucleotides outside the gene matches: 23. The CDR3 sequence is 20 residues long. The germline gives CDR1 LNHNV, CDR2 YYDKDF (reference sequence). Here the CDR3 DNA reads TGTGCCACCAGCAGAGATGGTCCTTTACAGGGGATGGGGGCAGTAAGCATTCAGTACTTC. Encoded protein: CATSRDGPLQGMGAVSIQYF.

The chain recombines TRBV15 with TRBJ1-4; no reliable D call. Trimming cost V 0 bases and J 0 bases, with 11 bases left between them. The CDR3 is made up of 17 amino acids. Germline CDR1 is LNHNV and CDR2 is YYDKDF (reference sequence). CDR3 nucleotides: TGTGCCACCAGCAGAGATATCGACTCTGCAACTAATGAAAAACTGTTTTTT. Translating it yields CATSRDIDSATNEKLFF.

This sequence joins TRBV5-4 and TRBJ2-7; 10 nucleotides agree with TRBD1. The CDR3 loop spans 15 amino acids. The V segment lost 4 bases and the J segment 5 bases; nucleotides outside the gene matches: 9. Germline V gives CDR1 SGHNT, CDR2 YYREEE (reference sequence). CDR3 region: CASSPRGQGRDEQYF. The DNA for the CDR3 is TGTGCCAGCAGCCCCCGGGGACAGGGGAGGGACGAGCAGTACTTC.

This clone appeared a few times. This chain links TRBV6-1 with TRBJ2-4; D perhaps matches TRBD2 (7 bases). Germline values: CDR1 MNHNS, CDR2 SASEGT. V dropped 8 bases and J dropped 8 bases, with 10 bases sitting between them. The CDR3 consists of 11 residues. The CDR3 region is CASGEGDIQYF. In nucleotides, the CDR3 is TGTGCCAGCGGGGAGGGGGACATTCAGTACTTC.

This clone was found many times. This rearrangement joins TRBV19 to TRBJ2-1; the D is unclear. The CDR3 loop spans 11 amino acids. Trimming took 0 bases from V and 9 from J, leaving 3 bases between them. Germline-derived CDR1 and CDR2 are LNHDA and SQIVND (reference sequence). The CDR3 loop reads CASSIDREQFF. The CDR3, as DNA: TGTGCCAGTAGTATAGACCGTGAGCAGTTCTTC.

The rearrangement links TRBV15 to TRBJ1-5; tentatively, D is TRBD1 (6 bases). There are 16 residues in the CDR3. The V end was cut by 3 bases, the J end by 0 bases, with 12 bases between. The germline V gene encodes CDR1 LNHNV and CDR2 YYDKDF (reference sequence). The CDR3 protein is CATSRVGQYSNQPQHF. CDR3 DNA sequence: TGTGCCACCAGCAGGGTCGGACAGTATAGCAATCAGCCCCAGCATTTT.

This chain connects TRBV18 to TRBJ1-2; D is unclear. There are 12 residues in the CDR3. Deletions cut 6 bases from V and 0 bases from J, with 5 bases between. Germline CDR1 is KGHSH and CDR2 is LQKENI. The CDR3 DNA reads as TGTGCCAGCTCCACGTCTAACTATGGCTACACCTTC. Translating it yields CASSTSNYGYTF.

V gene TRBV4-1 combines with J gene TRBJ1-6; no clear D gene. The CDR3 spans 16 residues. Trimming removed 0 bases from V and 4 bases from J, with 10 bases in between. CDR1 MGHRA and CDR2 YSYEKL come from the germline V gene. The CDR3 DNA reads as TGCGCCAGCAGCCAAGAGGCGCTAGGGTATAATTCACCCCTCCACTTT. Encoded protein: CASSQEALGYNSPLHF.

The sample holds a few counts of this clone. The chain combines TRBV11-3 with TRBJ2-1, with D possibly TRBD2 on 6 matching bases. V was cut by 3 bases and J by 5 bases, with 8 bases left in between. CDR1 and CDR2 (germline): SGHNT, YENEEA. CDR3 size: 13 residues. For the CDR3, the DNA is TGTGCCAGCAGCTTTACGGGGGACAATGAGCAGTTCTTC. Translating gives CASSFTGDNEQFF.

This clone was detected a few times. The rearrangement uses TRBV7-3 and TRBJ2-7; TRBD1 agrees at 10 bases. CDR3 size: 17 residues. J gave up 4 bases and V 4 bases, and 13 bases lay outside the gene matches. Germline V CDR1 and CDR2: SGHTA, FQGTGA. Here the CDR3 reads CASSSTRWTGGIYEQYF. The DNA of the CDR3 is TGTGCCAGCAGCTCCACCCGTTGGACAGGGGGAATTTACGAGCAGTACTTC.

This clone was counted between two and nine times. CDR3 sequence reads: CASSLTTGTYNEQFF. The CDR3 DNA reads as TGTGCCAGCAGTCTCACCACCGGGACGTACAATGAGCAGTTCTTC. The rearrangement links TRBV28 to TRBJ2-1; D could derive from TRBD1 or TRBD2 (5 bases each). Looked up from germline, CDR1 is MDHEN and CDR2 is SYDVKM. The CDR3 runs to 15 residues. Trimming took 5 bases from V and 4 from J, leaving 15 bases between them. Complete variable domain (other parts from reference TRBV28 and TRBJ2-1): DVKVTQSSRYLVKRTGEKVFLECVQDMDHENMFWYRQDPGLGLRLIYFSYDVKMKEKGDIPEGYSVSREKKERFSLILESASTNQTSMYLCASSLTTGTYNEQFFGPGTRLTVL.

Concerning this clone itself: One end of the junction is discordant with germline, which a read error may explain. The gene calls are TRBV5-1 and TRBJ2-7; 7 nucleotides align to TRBD1. The CDR3 spans 15 residues. Germline CDR1 SGHRS, CDR2 YFSETQ. The DNA for the CDR3 is TGCGCCAGCAACTTGGGCCCGGGACAGAACTACGAGCAGTACTTC. It is translated as CASNLGPGQNYEQYF.

This clone came up a few times. V and J are TRBV30 and TRBJ1-1, with D maybe TRBD1 (6 bases). Trimming shortened V by 0 bases and J by 7 bases, and 9 bases separated the two germline ends. The CDR3 runs 12 residues. Germline V gene data show CDR1 as GTSNPN and CDR2 as SVGIG (reference sequence). CDR3 sequence (DNA): TGTGCCTGGAGTGTACAGGGAATTGAAGCTTTCTTT. Its translation: CAWSVQGIEAFF.